This TCR beta chain originates from a study of control samples from healthy donors and cancer patients. V shed 2 bases, J shed 6 bases, and the junction held 3 bases outside the gene matches. Germline V CDR1 and CDR2: SEHNR, FQNEAQ (reference sequence). CDR3 length equals 13 residues. Produced via immunoSEQ multiplex PCR; TCRdb's table is partial and in-frame only. The sample shows 150,000 to 200,000 clones, roughly 91% of them seen only once. The sequence came from a woman younger than 45 in good health. The sample comprised blood. The chain uses TRBV7-9 and TRBJ2-7, with 8 positions matching TRBD2. For the CDR3, the DNA is TGTGCCAGCAGCTTACGGGAGGGCCTCGAGCAGTACTTC. Protein sequence: CASSLREGLEQYF.